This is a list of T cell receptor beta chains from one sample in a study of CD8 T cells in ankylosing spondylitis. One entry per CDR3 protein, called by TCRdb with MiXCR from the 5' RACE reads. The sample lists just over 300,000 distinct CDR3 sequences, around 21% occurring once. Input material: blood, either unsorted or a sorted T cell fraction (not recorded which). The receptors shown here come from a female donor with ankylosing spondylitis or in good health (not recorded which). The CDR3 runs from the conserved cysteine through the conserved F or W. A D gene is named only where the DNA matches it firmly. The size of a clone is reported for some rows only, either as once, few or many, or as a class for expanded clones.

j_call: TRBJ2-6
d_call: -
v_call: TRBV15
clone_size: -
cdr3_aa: CATSGGTPQSSGANVLTF
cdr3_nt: TGTGCCACCAGCGGTGGGACACCCCAGAGCTCTGGGGCCAACGTCCTGACTTTC

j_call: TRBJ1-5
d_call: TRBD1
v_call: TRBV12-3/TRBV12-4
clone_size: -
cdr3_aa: CASSITGGSDQPQHF
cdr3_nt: TGTGCCAGCAGCATAACAGGGGGCTCAGATCAGCCCCAGCATTTT

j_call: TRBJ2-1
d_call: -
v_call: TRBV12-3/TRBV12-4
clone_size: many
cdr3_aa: CASSPRPNNEQFF
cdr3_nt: TGTGCCAGCAGTCCACGACCAAACAATGAGCAGTTCTTC

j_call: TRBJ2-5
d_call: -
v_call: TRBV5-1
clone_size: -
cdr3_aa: CASHIKQTQYF
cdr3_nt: TGCGCCAGCCACATTAAGCAGACCCAGTACTTC

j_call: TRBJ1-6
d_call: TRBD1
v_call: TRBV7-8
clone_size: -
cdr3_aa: CASKGAGVDSPLHF
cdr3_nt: TGTGCCAGCAAGGGGGCGGGGGTGGATTCACCCCTCCACTTT

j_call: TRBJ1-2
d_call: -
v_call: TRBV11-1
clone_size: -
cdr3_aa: CASSPGRGIPLWSYTF
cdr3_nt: TGTGCCAGCAGCCCAGGGCGGGGAATCCCTCTATGGAGCTACACCTTC

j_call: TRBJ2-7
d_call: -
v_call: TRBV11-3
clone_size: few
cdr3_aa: CASSFSTGLEQYF
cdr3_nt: TGTGCCAGCAGTTTTTCCACAGGTCTCGAGCAGTACTTC

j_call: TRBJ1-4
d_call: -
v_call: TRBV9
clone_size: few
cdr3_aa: CASSVAGDNEKLFF
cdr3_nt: TGTGCCAGCAGCGTAGCTGGGGATAATGAAAAACTGTTTTTT

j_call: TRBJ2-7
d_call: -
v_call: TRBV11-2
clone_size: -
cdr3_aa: CASSERLGADYEQYF
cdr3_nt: TGTGCCAGCAGCGAAAGGTTGGGGGCTGACTACGAGCAGTACTTC

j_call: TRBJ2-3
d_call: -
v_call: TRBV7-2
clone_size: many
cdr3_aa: CASSLRGLSPDTQYF
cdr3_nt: TGTGCCAGCAGCTTACGAGGACTCAGTCCAGATACGCAGTATTTT

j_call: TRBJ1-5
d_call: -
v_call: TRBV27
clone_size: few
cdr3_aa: CASSLGRGRGSNQPQHF
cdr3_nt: TGTGCCAGCAGTTTAGGCCGCGGGCGGGGGAGCAATCAGCCCCAGCATTTT

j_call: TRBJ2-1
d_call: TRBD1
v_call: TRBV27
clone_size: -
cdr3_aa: CASRRKGQGLSSYNEQFF
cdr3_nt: TGTGCCAGCAGAAGAAAAGGACAGGGCCTGAGCTCCTACAATGAGCAGTTCTTC